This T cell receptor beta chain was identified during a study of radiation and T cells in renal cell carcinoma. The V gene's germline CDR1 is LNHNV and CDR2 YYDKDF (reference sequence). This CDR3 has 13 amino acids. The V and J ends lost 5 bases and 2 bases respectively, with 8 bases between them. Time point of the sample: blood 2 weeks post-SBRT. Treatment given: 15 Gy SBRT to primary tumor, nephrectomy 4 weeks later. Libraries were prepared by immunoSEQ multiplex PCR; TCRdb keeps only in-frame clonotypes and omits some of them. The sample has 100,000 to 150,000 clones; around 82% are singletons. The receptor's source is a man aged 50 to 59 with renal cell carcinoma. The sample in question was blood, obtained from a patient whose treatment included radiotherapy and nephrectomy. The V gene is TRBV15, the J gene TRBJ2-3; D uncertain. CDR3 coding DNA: TGTGCCACCAGCTCGCAATACACAGATACGCAGTATTTT. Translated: CATSSQYTDTQYF.